The rows below give T cell receptor beta chains drawn from one sample of a study of OX40 agonist ivuxolimab in advanced cancers. The method was immunoSEQ multiplex PCR; TCRdb's version includes in-frame clones alone and lacks a portion of them. The sample holds approximately 70,000 clones, over 75% seen once. The specimen was CD4+ or CD8+ T cells sorted from blood, collected in a trial of the OX40 agonist ivuxolimab. The receptors were sampled from an adult with an advanced solid tumor such as melanoma, head and neck, liver or kidney cancer. Each CDR3 is given with its conserved first and last residue. A D gene is named only where the DNA matches it firmly. Size is omitted from some rows. Given values are once, few, many or a class for expanded clones.

D gene	clone size	V gene	J gene	CDR3 protein	CDR3 DNA
NA	NA	TRBV9	TRBJ2-1	CASSVGRGSSYNEQFF	TGTGCCAGCAGCGTAGGACGGGGGAGCTCCTACAATGAGCAGTTCTTC
NA	NA	TRBV19	TRBJ2-7	CASSDRDTYEQYF	TGTGCCAGTAGTGATCGGGACACATACGAGCAGTACTTC
TRBD2	few	TRBV27	TRBJ2-1	CASSLLGSGGYEQFF	TGTGCCAGCAGTTTATTGGGTAGCGGGGGCTATGAGCAGTTCTTC
NA	NA	TRBV5-4	TRBJ2-2	CASSLTGRGSPGELFF	TGTGCCAGCAGCTTGACAGGCAGGGGATCCCCGGGGGAGCTGTTTTTT
NA	NA	TRBV2	TRBJ2-7	CASKRGPTGNEQYF	TGTGCCAGCAAGAGGGGACCCACCGGGAACGAGCAGTACTTC
NA	NA	TRBV19	TRBJ1-1	CASSIDVSRTANTEAFF	TGTGCCAGTAGTATAGACGTTTCGAGGACAGCGAACACTGAAGCTTTCTTT
NA	NA	TRBV7-3	TRBJ2-2	CASSLIAGTNTGELFF	TGTGCCAGCAGCTTAATTGCGGGAACGAACACCGGGGAGCTGTTTTTT
NA	NA	TRBV5-1	TRBJ1-4	CASSLFAGGNEKLFF	TGCGCCAGCAGCTTGTTTGCCGGGGGCAATGAAAAACTGTTTTTT
NA	NA	TRBV18	TRBJ2-1	CASSPTQGGEQFF	TGTGCCAGCTCACCAACGCAGGGAGGTGAGCAGTTCTTC
NA	NA	TRBV5-8	TRBJ2-1	CASSLSGYLDEQFF	TGTGCCAGCAGCTTGAGCGGGTACCTCGATGAGCAGTTCTTC
NA	NA	TRBV10-2	TRBJ2-5	CASRTGQQETQYF	TGCGCCAGCAGAACGGGCCAGCAAGAGACCCAGTACTTC
NA	NA	TRBV30	TRBJ1-5	CAWSESRRGRSNQPQHF	TGTGCCTGGAGTGAGTCCAGGAGGGGACGGAGCAATCAGCCCCAGCATTTT
NA	once	TRBV18	TRBJ1-1	CASSLGTGENTEAFF	TGTGCCAGCTCACTAGGGACGGGGGAAAACACTGAAGCTTTCTTT
TRBD1	NA	TRBV18	TRBJ2-1	CASTGQVGVYNEQFF	TGTGCCAGCACCGGACAGGTTGGGGTTTACAATGAGCAGTTCTTC
TRBD1	once	TRBV7-9	TRBJ2-5	CASSNDRAVWETQYF	TGTGCCAGCAGCAACGACAGGGCCGTTTGGGAGACCCAGTACTTC
TRBD2	NA	TRBV7-2	TRBJ2-6	CASSLGSGRAAGANVLTF	TGTGCCAGCAGCTTAGGTAGCGGGAGGGCCGCTGGGGCCAACGTCCTGACTTTC
NA	NA	TRBV7-2	TRBJ1-6	CASSPERGSNSPLHF	TGTGCCAGCAGCCCAGAAAGAGGGAGCAATTCACCCCTCCACTTT
TRBD2	NA	TRBV6-5	TRBJ2-7	CASTREGYEQYF	TGTGCCAGCACCAGGGAGGGATACGAGCAGTACTTC
NA	NA	TRBV9	TRBJ1-6	CASSVATGSSNSPLHF	TGTGCCAGCAGCGTAGCAACAGGATCTTCTAATTCACCCCTCCACTTT
TRBD1	NA	TRBV28	TRBJ1-2	CASSLWGQGAGYTF	TGTGCCAGCAGTTTATGGGGACAGGGGGCGGGCTACACCTTC
TRBD1	few	TRBV23-1	TRBJ2-1	CASSQSEDRDNEQFF	TGCGCCAGCAGTCAATCGGAGGACAGGGACAATGAGCAGTTCTTC
TRBD2	NA	TRBV11-2	TRBJ2-5	CASSENTGTGGRKETQYF	TGTGCCAGCAGCGAGAATACCGGGACTGGCGGGAGAAAAGAGACCCAGTACTTC
TRBD2	NA	TRBV13	TRBJ2-7	CASSSSSGASEQYF	TGTGCCAGCAGCTCCTCTAGCGGAGCATCGGAGCAGTACTTC
NA	NA	TRBV5-1	TRBJ2-5	CASSLVGTSSQETQYF	TGCGCCAGCAGCTTGGTTGGGACCTCCTCTCAAGAGACCCAGTACTTC
NA	NA	TRBV29-1	TRBJ2-3	CSVSGRGTDTQYF	TGCAGCGTTTCGGGCAGGGGCACAGATACGCAGTATTTT
NA	NA	TRBV29-1	TRBJ1-2	CSVEAVPNYGYTF	TGCAGCGTGGAGGCGGTGCCTAACTATGGCTACACCTTC
NA	NA	TRBV28	TRBJ1-3	CASRGPWFSSGNTIYF	TGTGCCAGCAGGGGACCGTGGTTTAGCTCTGGAAACACCATATATTTT
NA	NA	TRBV12-5	TRBJ2-1	CASGLVEGGSSYNEQFF	TGTGCTAGTGGTTTGGTAGAGGGGGGAAGCTCCTACAATGAGCAGTTCTTC
NA	NA	TRBV5-8	TRBJ1-1	CASRIGGGTEAFF	TGTGCCAGCAGAATCGGAGGGGGGACTGAAGCTTTCTTT
TRBD1	NA	TRBV11-3	TRBJ2-7	CASSYAGTDREQYF	TGTGCCAGCAGCTACGCCGGGACAGATCGCGAGCAGTACTTC
NA	NA	TRBV30	TRBJ1-1	CAWTQTGRGAFF	TGTGCCTGGACTCAGACAGGTCGGGGAGCTTTCTTT
NA	NA	TRBV6-6	TRBJ2-1	CASSYSGERGNEQFF	TGTGCCAGCAGTTACTCGGGGGAGCGAGGCAATGAGCAGTTCTTC
TRBD1	NA	TRBV5-6	TRBJ2-7	CASRRTGGTYEQYF	TGTGCCAGCAGAAGGACAGGGGGTACCTACGAGCAGTACTTC